A selection of T cell receptor beta chains follows, all from one sample in a study of neurological immune-mediated disorders. TCRdb re-derived calls from the 5' RACE reads in MiXCR, one entry per CDR3 protein. This table holds 65,000 to 85,000 distinct CDR3 sequences, 2.5% to 4% found once. The specimen was PBMCs. The receptors were gathered from a woman between 50 and 59 years old with multiple sclerosis. CDR3s include the opening cysteine and the closing phenylalanine or tryptophan. A D gene is named only where the DNA matches it firmly. Clone size, where shown, is once, few, many, or a class for clones that have expanded.

v_call	d_call	cdr3_length	j_call	clone_size	cdr3_nt	cdr3_aa
TRBV5-1	.	13	TRBJ1-2	many	TGCGCCAGCAGACCCCGGGAAGATTATGGCTACACCTTC	CASRPREDYGYTF
TRBV20-1	.	12	TRBJ1-1	many	TGCAGTGCCGAGGCAGGGAGCACTGAAGCTTTCTTT	CSAEAGSTEAFF
TRBV12-3/TRBV12-4	TRBD1	14	TRBJ1-1	many	TGTGCCAGCAGAAGCGGACAGGGCCGGACTGAAGCTTTCTTT	CASRSGQGRTEAFF
TRBV29-1	TRBD2	14	TRBJ2-1	many	TGCAGCGTTCCTAGCGGGGTCCTAGGGAATGAGCAGTTCTTC	CSVPSGVLGNEQFF
TRBV28	.	13	TRBJ2-6	many	TGTGCCAGCAAAGCAAGTGGGGCCAACGTCCTGACTTTC	CASKASGANVLTF
TRBV5-1	.	15	TRBJ1-1	.	TGCGCCAGCAGCTGGCTCCCGGGAGTGGACACTGAAGCTTTCTTT	CASSWLPGVDTEAFF
TRBV7-6	TRBD2	15	TRBJ2-1	many	TGTGCCAGCAGCTTGGTCCTAGCGGGAGGATGGGAGCAGTTCTTC	CASSLVLAGGWEQFF
TRBV29-1	.	12	TRBJ1-1	many	TGCAGCGTTGTTTCAGAGAACACTGAAGCTTTCTTT	CSVVSENTEAFF
TRBV5-1	.	14	TRBJ1-1	many	TGCGCCAGCAGCTTGGCCCTAGTGAACACTGAAGCTTTCTTT	CASSLALVNTEAFF
TRBV29-1	.	15	TRBJ2-7	many	TGCAGCGTTTGGGGCCCCGGACTAACCTCCTACGAGCAGTACTTC	CSVWGPGLTSYEQYF
TRBV11-2	TRBD2	17	TRBJ2-3	many	TGTGCCAGCAGCTTAGGGTCTAGCGGAACAAGCACAGATACGCAGTATTTT	CASSLGSSGTSTDTQYF
TRBV7-9	.	11	TRBJ2-2	many	TGTGCCAGCAGCCCTAAGGCGGAGCTGTTTTTT	CASSPKAELFF
TRBV5-1	.	13	TRBJ2-1	many	TGCGCCAGCAGCTTGGCTCAAGGCGAAGGGTCGGTCTTC	CASSLAQGEGSVF
TRBV6-6	.	14	TRBJ2-5	many	TGTGCCAGCAGACTCAGCGGCCCCCAAGAGACCCAGTACTTC	CASRLSGPQETQYF
TRBV4-3	TRBD1	16	TRBJ2-2	many	TGCGCCAGCAGCCAAGAAAACAGGGGAAACACCGGGGAGCTGTTTTTT	CASSQENRGNTGELFF